This entry describes one T cell receptor (beta chain). The data were taken from a study of T cells after somatic rescue of genetic block. Using immunoSEQ multiplex PCR, the repertoire was profiled, and TCRdb retains in-frame clones only, with some absent. The sample carries roughly 110,000 clones, 85% to 95% recorded once. With 1 base removed from V and 0 bases from J, the gap between germline ends came to 4 bases. CDR3 length equals 13 residues. CDR1 and CDR2 (germline): SGHTA, FQGNSA. The sequenced sample consisted of peripheral blood mononuclear cells (PBMCs). This sequence was found in a young woman. The V and J genes are TRBV7-2 and TRBJ2-7; D is undetermined. DNA for the CDR3: TGTGCCAGCAGCTTAGTCTTCTCCTACGAGCAGTACTTC. Translating it yields CASSLVFSYEQYF.